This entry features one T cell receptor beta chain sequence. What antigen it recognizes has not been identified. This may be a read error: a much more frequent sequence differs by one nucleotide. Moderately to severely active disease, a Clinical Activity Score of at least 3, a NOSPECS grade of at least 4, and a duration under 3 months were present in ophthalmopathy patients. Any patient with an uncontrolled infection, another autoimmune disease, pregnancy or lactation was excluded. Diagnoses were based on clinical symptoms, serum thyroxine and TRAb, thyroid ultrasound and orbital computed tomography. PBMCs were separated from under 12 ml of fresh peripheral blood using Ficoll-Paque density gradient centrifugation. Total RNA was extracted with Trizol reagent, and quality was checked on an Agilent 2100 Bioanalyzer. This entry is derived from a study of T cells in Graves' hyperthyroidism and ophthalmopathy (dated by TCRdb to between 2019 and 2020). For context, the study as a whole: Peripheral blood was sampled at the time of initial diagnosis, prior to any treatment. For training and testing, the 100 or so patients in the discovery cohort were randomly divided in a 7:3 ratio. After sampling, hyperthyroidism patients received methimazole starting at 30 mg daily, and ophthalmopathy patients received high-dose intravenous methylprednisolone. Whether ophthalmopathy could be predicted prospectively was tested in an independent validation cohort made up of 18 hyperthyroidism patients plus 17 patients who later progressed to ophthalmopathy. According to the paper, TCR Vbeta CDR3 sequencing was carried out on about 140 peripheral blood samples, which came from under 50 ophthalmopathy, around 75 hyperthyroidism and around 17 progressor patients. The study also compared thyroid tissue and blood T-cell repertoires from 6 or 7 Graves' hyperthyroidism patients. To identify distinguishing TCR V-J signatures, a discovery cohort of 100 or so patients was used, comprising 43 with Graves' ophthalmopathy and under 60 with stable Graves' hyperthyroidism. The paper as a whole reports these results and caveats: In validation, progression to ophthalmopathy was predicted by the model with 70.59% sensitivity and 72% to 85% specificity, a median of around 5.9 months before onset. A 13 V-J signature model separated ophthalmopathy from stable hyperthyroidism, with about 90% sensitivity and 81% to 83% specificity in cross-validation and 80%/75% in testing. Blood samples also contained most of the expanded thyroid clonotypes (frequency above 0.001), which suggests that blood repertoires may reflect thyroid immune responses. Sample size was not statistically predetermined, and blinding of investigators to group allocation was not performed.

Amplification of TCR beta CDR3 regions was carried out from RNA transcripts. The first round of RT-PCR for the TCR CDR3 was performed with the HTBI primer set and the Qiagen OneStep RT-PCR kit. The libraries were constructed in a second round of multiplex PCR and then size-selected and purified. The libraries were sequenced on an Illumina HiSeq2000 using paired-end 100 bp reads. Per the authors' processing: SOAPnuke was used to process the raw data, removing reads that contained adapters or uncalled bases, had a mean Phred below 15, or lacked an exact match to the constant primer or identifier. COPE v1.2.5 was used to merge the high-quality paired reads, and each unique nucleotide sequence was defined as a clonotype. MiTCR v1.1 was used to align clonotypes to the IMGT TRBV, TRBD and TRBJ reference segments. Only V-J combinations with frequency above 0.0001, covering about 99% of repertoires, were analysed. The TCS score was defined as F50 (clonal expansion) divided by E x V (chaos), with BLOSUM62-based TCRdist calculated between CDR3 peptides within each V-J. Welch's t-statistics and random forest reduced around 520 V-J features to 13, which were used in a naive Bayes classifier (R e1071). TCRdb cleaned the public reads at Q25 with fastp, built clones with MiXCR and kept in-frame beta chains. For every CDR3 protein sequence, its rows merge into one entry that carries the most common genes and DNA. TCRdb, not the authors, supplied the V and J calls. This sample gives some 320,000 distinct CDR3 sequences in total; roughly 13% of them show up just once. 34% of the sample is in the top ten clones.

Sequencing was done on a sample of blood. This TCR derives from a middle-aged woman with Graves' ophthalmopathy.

CDR3 reads: CSVEVRSEAFF. The DNA sequence is TGCAGCGTTGAAGTACGTTCTGAAGCTTTCTTT. The sequence links TRBV29-1 to TRBJ1-1, with no confidently assigned D gene. Measured from the cysteine to the phenylalanine, the CDR3 is 11 residues long. The CDR3 DNA has 33 bases and is translated from base 1. Based on the germline V gene, the CDR1 and CDR2 sequences are SQVTM and ANQGSEA. V and J lose 1 base and 6 bases, and a span of 6 bases separates them. Supplemented by the reference TRBV29-1 and TRBJ1-1 proteins around the CDR3, the complete variable domain is SAVISQKPSRDICQRGTSLTIQCQVDSQVTMMFWYRQQPGQSLTLIATANQGSEATYESGFVIDKFPISRPNLTFSTLTVSNMSPEDSSIYLCSVEVRSEAFFGQGTRLTVV.